This section outlines one T cell receptor beta chain sequence together with its context. Regarding treatment: randomized to nivolumab then ipilimumab (arm A) or the reverse (arm B). Sorted cells were live CD3+CD8+, lacking CD19 and CD56, from PBMCs. The sample originates from a study of sequential checkpoint blockade in melanoma. About the research overall: Randomization was 1:1 between first-line nivolumab→ipilimumab and ipilimumab→nivolumab. Each arm's sequence ended with maintenance nivolumab.

This CDR3 region has 13 residues. Trimming cost V 7 bases and J 6 bases, with 13 bases left between them. Looked up from germline, CDR1 is LNHDA and CDR2 is SQIVND (reference sequence). Using immunoSEQ multiplex PCR, the repertoire was profiled, and TCRdb retains in-frame clones only, with some absent. The sample yields several thousand clones, more than 55% seen once. The sequence was obtained from a human donor with melanoma. Sequences were derived from CD8+ T cells sorted from blood (inferred from file names), sampled from a patient given nivolumab and ipilimumab in sequence. The chain joins TRBV19 to TRBJ1-5; possibly TRBD1 for D (5 bases). In DNA form, the CDR3 reads TGTGCCAGTACCCAGGGCTATGGTCAGCCCCAGCATTTT. It translates to CASTQGYGQPQHF.